This T cell receptor (beta chain) was found in a study of blood T cells in healthy people across ages (dated by TCRdb to the mid-2010s). For the wider study: In model experiments, template switching captured roughly one uniquely barcoded TCR beta cDNA molecule for every two T cells. To track age-related changes in TCR beta repertoire diversity, the study relied on deep sequencing normalized with unique cDNA molecular identifiers. Donors of different ages were randomly distributed across sequencing lanes to avoid experimental bias. The study analyzed two additional independent replicas of 1 million unique cDNA reads from the same blood draw for two donors, one aged 18 to 29 and one aged 80 or older. The donors were divided into four age groups: young (average around 16 years), middle-aged (around 37), aged (approximately 62) and long-lived (about 80). Broader findings and caveats from the paper: Compared with the aged group, the long-lived group had more naive CD4+ T cells, fewer expanded clones and increased TCR diversity, suggesting age selection. The CMV infection status of donors was not known, potentially confounding age-related changes in expanded clonotypes. Since profiling was done on bulk unsorted PBMCs, naive and antigen-experienced compartments could not be conclusively compared. A strong correlation was found between observed TCR beta diversity and the percentage of naive T cells measured by flow cytometry. Estimates of total diversity based on one million sequenced T cells were regarded as lower bounds and as underestimates. Observed TCR beta diversity per million T cells fell roughly linearly with age, and a significant reduction was already apparent by age roughly 40.

Systemically healthy Caucasian individuals from Russia, approximately 39 in total and aged about 6 to 95 years, were included as donors. Each donor gave approximately 9.3 milliliters of peripheral blood, collected into EDTA-treated Vacutainer tubes. Ficoll-Paque density-gradient centrifugation was used to isolate PBMCs, with at least 7 million obtained per sample. Trizol reagent was used to extract total RNA from PBMCs, with at least 5.5 micrograms per sample. The percentages of naive CD45RAhigh/CD27high T cells were determined by flow cytometry on a PBMC aliquot from every donor. Preparation of the library involved 5' RACE. TCRdb records Illumina HiSeq 2500 as the sequencer. A second PCR of about 6 to 11 cycles was run with a J-beta primer mix and a sample-barcoded 5' primer. A template-switch 5' adaptor carrying 12 random nucleotides introduced a unique molecular identifier onto each TCR beta cDNA molecule. Each sample yielded at least 2.5 million CDR3-containing paired-end reads. The Mint cDNA synthesis kit, primed by a TRBC-specific oligonucleotide, was used to synthesize first-strand cDNA from all RNA. Following uracil-DNA glycosylase treatment, a first 18-cycle PCR with universal primers M1SS and BC2_uni_R was performed on all cDNA. Under the source paper's analysis protocol: For normalization, 1 million high-quality reads were randomly selected from each sample, with every read carrying a distinct molecular identifier. Reads with shared molecular identifiers were discarded instead of being binned into consensus sequences. MiTCR, set to a Q25 quality threshold and the strictest error-elimination algorithm, was used for CDR3 identification, clonotype clustering and error correction. Lower-bound total TCR beta diversity was estimated with a nonparametric unseen species model using Euler transformation. TCRdb ran its own pipeline on the public reads, namely fastp trimming at Q25 and MiXCR clone calling, and kept in-frame beta chains. Rows with one shared CDR3 protein collapse into an entry with the most common genes and DNA. The V and J calls follow TCRdb's processing rather than the paper's. Here the sample has approximately 800,000 distinct CDR3 sequences; about three fifths occur a single time. About 20% of the sample is taken by the ten largest.

V and J are trimmed by 10 bases and 4 bases, and the gene matches miss 2 bases of the junction. In the germline V gene, CDR1 corresponds to LGHNA and CDR2 to YNFKEQ. Its CDR3 holds 11 amino acids, cysteine through phenylalanine. The kept DNA is CDR3 alone, 33 bases in frame from the first base. About this clonotype: Its antigen has not been determined. Within one base of it there is no much larger clone, and no base qualities were kept.

The chain links TRBV4-2 with TRBJ2-7; the junction holds 9 bases that match TRBD1. The TCR originated in a man aged 25-40 years in good health. The material sequenced was blood. The nucleotides are TGTGCCACGACAGGGGGTTACGAGCAGTACTTC. It is translated as CATTGGYEQYF.